This T cell receptor beta chain was retrieved from a study of T cells in Graves' hyperthyroidism and ophthalmopathy. Trimming shortened V by 1 base and J by 1 base, and 11 bases separated the two germline ends. Per the germline V gene, CDR1 is SGHAT and CDR2 is FQNNGV. This CDR3 is 15 amino acids long. This clonotype was picked up many times. The investigators amplified TCR beta CDR3 regions from RNA transcripts. Initially, a first-round RT-PCR of the TCR CDR3 employed the HTBI primer set. TCRdb used MiXCR to reprocess the multiplex PCR reads, holding one entry per CDR3 protein. The repertoire holds about 600,000 distinct CDR3 sequences, 14% seen once, with roughly 7% in the top ten.

Sample: blood. The gene calls are TRBV11-2 and TRBJ2-7; D perhaps matches TRBD2 (5 bases). The TCR was taken from a woman aged 18-29 years with Graves' ophthalmopathy. The CDR3 reads CASSLANGESYEQYF. The CDR3, as DNA: TGTGCCAGCAGCTTAGCAAACGGGGAATCCTACGAGCAGTACTTC.